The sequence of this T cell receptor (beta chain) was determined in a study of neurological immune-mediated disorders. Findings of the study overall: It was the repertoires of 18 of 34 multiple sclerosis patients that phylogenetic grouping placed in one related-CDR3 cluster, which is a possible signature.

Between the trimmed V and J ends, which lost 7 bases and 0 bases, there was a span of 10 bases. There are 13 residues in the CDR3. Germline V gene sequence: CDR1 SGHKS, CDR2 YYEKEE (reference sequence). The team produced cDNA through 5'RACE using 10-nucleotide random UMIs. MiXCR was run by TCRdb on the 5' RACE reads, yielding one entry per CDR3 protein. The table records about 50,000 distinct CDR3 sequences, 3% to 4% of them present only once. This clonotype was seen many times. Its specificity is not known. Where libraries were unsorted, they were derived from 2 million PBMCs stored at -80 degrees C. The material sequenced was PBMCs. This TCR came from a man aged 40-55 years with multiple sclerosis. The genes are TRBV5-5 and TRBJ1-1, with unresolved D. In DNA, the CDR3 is TGTGCCAGCCTCGATATCATGAACACTGAAGCTTTCTTT. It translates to CASLDIMNTEAFF.